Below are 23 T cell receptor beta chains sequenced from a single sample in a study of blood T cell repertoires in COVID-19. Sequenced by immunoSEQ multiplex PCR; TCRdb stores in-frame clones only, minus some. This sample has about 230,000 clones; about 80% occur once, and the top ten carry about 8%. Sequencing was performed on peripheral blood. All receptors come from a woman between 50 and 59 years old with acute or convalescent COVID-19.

The DNA of the CDR3 is TGTGCCAGCAGTTTGGGACAGGGCGATCAGCCCCAGCATTTT. Translating it yields CASSLGQGDQPQHF. The chain employs TRBV2 and TRBJ1-5; 9 nucleotides match TRBD1. V shed 5 bases, J shed 5 bases, and the junction held 4 bases outside the gene matches. Germline V lookup: CDR1 SNHLY, CDR2 FYNNEI. The CDR3 loop spans 14 amino acids.

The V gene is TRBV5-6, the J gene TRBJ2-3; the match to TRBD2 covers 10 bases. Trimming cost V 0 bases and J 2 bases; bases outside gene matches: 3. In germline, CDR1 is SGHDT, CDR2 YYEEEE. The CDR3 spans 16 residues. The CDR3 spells CASSLAGTSDTDTQYF. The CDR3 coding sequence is TGTGCCAGCAGCTTGGCCGGGACTAGCGACACAGATACGCAGTATTTT.

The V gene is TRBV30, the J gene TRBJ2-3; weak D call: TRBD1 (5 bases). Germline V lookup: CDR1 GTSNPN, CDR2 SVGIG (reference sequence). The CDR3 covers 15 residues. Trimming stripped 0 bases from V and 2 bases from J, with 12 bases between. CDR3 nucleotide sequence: TGTGCCTGGAGTGTTCGTGTGGGGCACACAGATACGCAGTATTTT. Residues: CAWSVRVGHTDTQYF.

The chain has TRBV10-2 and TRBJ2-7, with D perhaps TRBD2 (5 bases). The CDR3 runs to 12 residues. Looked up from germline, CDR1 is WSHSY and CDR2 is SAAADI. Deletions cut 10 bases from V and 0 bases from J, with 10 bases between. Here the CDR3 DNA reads TGCGCCACTCGAGAGGGCTCCTACGAGCAGTACTTC. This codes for CATREGSYEQYF.

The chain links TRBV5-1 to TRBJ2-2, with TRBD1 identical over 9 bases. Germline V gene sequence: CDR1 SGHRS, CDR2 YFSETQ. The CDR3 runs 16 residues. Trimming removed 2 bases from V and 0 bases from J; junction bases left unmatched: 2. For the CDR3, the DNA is TGCGCCAGCAGCTTTGGGACAGGGCCGAACACCGGGGAGCTGTTTTTT. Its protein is CASSFGTGPNTGELFF.

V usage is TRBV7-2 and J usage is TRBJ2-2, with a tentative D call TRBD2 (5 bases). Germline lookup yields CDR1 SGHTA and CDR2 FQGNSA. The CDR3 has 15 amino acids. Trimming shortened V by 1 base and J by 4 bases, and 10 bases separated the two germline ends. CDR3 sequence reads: CASSLEGAVTGELFF. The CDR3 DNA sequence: TGTGCCAGCAGCTTAGAGGGAGCGGTCACCGGGGAGCTGTTTTTT.

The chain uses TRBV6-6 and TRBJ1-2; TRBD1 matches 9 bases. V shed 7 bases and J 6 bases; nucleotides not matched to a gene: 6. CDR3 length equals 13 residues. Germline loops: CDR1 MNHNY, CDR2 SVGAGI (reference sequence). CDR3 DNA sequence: TGTGCCAGCAATGAACAGGGGGCGAATGGCTACACCTTC. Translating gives CASNEQGANGYTF.

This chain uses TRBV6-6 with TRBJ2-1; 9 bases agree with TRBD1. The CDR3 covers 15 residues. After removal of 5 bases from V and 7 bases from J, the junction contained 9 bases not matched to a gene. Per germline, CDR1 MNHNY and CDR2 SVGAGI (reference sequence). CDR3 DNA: TGTGCCAGCAGTCTACCGGGACAGGGAGGTAATGAGCAGTTCTTC. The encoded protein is CASSLPGQGGNEQFF.

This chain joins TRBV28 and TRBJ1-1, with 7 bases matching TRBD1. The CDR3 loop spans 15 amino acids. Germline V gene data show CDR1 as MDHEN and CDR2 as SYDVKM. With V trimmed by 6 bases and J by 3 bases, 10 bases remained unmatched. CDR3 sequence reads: CASSTDRVGDTEAFF. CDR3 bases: TGTGCCAGCAGCACCGACAGGGTCGGGGACACTGAAGCTTTCTTT.

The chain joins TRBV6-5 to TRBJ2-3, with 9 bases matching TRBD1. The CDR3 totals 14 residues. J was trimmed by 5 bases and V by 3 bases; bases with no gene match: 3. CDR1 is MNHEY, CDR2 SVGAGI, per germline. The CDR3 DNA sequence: TGTGCCAGCAGTTATCGGACAGGGGTAGATACGCAGTATTTT. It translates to CASSYRTGVDTQYF.

CDR3 in DNA: TGTGCCAGCAGCCTAGGGGCTCCCTACGAGCAGTACTTC. As protein: CASSLGAPYEQYF. The chain combines TRBV7-9 with TRBJ2-7; possible D gene TRBD1, 5 bases. V gave up 5 bases and J gave up 2 bases, with 10 bases separating them. CDR3 length equals 13 residues. From germline, CDR1 is SEHNR and CDR2 FQNEAQ (reference sequence).

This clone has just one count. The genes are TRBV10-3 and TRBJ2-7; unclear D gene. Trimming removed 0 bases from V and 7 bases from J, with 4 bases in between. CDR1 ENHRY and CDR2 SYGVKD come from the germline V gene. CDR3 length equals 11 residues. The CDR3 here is CAISESREQYF. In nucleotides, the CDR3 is TGTGCCATCAGTGAGTCGAGGGAGCAGTACTTC.

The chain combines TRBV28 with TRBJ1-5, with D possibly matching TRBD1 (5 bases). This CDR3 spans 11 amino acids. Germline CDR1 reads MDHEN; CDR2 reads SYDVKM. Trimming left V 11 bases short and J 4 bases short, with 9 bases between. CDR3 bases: TGTGCCGTGGGGGGAAATCAGCCCCAGCATTTT. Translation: CAVGGNQPQHF.

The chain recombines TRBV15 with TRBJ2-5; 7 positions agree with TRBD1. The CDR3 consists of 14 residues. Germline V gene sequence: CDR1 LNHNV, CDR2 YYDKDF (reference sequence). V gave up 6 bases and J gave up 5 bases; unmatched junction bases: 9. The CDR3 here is CATSHDRVFETQYF. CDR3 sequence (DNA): TGTGCCACCAGTCACGACAGGGTCTTCGAGACCCAGTACTTC.

The CDR3 DNA reads as TGTGCCTGGAGCGCAACTCGGACCCAGTACTTC. This codes for CAWSATRTQYF. This sequence joins TRBV30 and TRBJ2-5; D gene unclear. The CDR3 has 11 residues. Germline CDR1 GTSNPN, CDR2 SVGIG (reference sequence). Trimming stripped 3 bases from V and 7 bases from J, with 9 bases between.

This chain's CDR3 is CASSLITQNEQFF. As DNA, the CDR3 is TGTGCCAGCAGCTTAATCACGCAGAATGAGCAGTTCTTC. This chain joins TRBV7-9 and TRBJ2-1; no definite D call. CDR3 length: 13 amino acids. Germline loops: CDR1 SEHNR, CDR2 FQNEAQ (reference sequence). Trimming pared 2 bases from V and 7 bases from J, leaving 9 bases between.

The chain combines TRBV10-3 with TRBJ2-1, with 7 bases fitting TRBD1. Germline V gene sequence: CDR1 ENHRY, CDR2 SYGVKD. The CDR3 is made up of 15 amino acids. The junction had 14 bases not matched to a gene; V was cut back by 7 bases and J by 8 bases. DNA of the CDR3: TGTGCCATCACCATCACTTCTACAGGGGTACATGAGCAGTTCTTC. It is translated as CAITITSTGVHEQFF.

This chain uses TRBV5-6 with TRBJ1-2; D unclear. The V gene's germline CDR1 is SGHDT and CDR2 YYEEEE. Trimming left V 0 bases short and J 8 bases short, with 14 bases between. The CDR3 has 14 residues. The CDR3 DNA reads TGTGCCAGCAGCTTGGGGTACCGACAATCGGGCTACACCTTC. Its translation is CASSLGYRQSGYTF.

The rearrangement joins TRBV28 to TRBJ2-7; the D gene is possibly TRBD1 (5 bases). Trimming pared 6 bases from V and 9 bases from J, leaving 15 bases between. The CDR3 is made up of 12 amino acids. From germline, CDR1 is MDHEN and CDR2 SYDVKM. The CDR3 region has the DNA TGTGCCAGCAGGCCCTTGCAGGGATGGCAGTACTTC. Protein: CASRPLQGWQYF.

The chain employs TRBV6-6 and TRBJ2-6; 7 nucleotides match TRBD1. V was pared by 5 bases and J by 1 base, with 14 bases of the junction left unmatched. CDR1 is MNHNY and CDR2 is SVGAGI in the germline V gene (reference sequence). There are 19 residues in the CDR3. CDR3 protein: CASSPFKGGSKSGANVLTF. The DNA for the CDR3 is TGTGCCAGCAGTCCATTCAAAGGGGGCTCCAAGTCTGGGGCCAACGTCCTGACTTTC.

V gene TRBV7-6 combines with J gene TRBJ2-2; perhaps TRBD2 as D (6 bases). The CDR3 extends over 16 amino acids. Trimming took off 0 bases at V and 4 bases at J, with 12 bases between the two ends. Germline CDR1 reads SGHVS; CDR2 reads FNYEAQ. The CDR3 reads CASSLAGSASTGELFF. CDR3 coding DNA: TGTGCCAGCAGCTTAGCCGGGAGTGCGAGCACCGGGGAGCTGTTTTTT.

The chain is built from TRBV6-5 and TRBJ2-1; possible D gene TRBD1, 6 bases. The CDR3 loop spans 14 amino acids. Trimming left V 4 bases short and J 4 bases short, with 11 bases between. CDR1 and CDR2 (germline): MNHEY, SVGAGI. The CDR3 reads CASSFRDIYNEQFF. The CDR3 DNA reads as TGTGCCAGCAGTTTCCGGGACATTTACAATGAGCAGTTCTTC.

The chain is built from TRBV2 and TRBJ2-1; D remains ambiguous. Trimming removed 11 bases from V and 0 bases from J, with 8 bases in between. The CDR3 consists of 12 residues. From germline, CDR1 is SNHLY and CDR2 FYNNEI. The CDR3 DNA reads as TGTGCCGCCTGGAGCTCCTACAATGAGCAGTTCTTC. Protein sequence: CAAWSSYNEQFF.